This T cell receptor (beta chain) was recovered during a study of cytomegalovirus exposure and HLA in healthy donors. V was shortened by 7 bases and J by 0 bases, with 8 bases between the two germline ends. Germline V CDR1 and CDR2: SGHDT, YYEEEE. The CDR3 is made up of 14 amino acids. This clone was seen more than once but under ten times. The study ran its PCR with 60 Vbeta and 13 Jbeta primers. Some clones are missing from TCRdb's copy, which holds only in-frame ones; the method was immunoSEQ multiplex PCR. The sample has more than 150,000 clones, approximately 78% seen once. The V gene is TRBV5-6, the J gene TRBJ2-6; D unresolved. The TCR sequence derives from a woman aged 18-29 years in good health and CMV-seronegative. The sequencing sample was made of PBMCs. CDR3 in amino acids: CASGSHSGANVLTF. The CDR3 coding sequence is TGTGCCAGCGGCTCCCACTCTGGGGCCAACGTCCTGACTTTC. Full variable domain (remainder filled in from reference TRBV5-6 and TRBJ2-6): DAGVTQSPTHLIKTRGQQVTLRCSPKSGHDTVSWYQQALGQGPQFIFQYYEEEERQRGNFPDRFSGHQFPNYSSELNVNALLLGDSALYLCASGSHSGANVLTFGAGSRLTVL.